A selection of T cell receptor beta chains follows, all from one sample in a study of T cells in Graves' hyperthyroidism and ophthalmopathy. TCRdb itself ran the multiplex PCR reads through MiXCR, one entry per CDR3 protein. The data show 350,000 to 400,000 distinct CDR3 sequences, 14% to 15% seen once. Sample: blood. Receptors were obtained from a woman younger than 45 with Graves' hyperthyroidism. CDR3s include the opening cysteine and the closing phenylalanine or tryptophan. A D gene is named only where the DNA matches it firmly. Rows may omit the clone size; those that give it use once, few, many or a size class.

CDR3	DNA	V	J	D	size
CASSYAIAGAGGELFF	TGTGCCAGCAGTTACGCTATCGCGGGAGCGGGCGGGGAGCTGTTTTTT	TRBV6-5	TRBJ2-2	TRBD2	NA
CASSSTTLGSYNEQFF	TGTGCCAGCAGTTCCACGACACTAGGCTCCTACAATGAGCAGTTCTTC	TRBV28	TRBJ2-1	NA	NA
CATSDLKGAGETQYF	TGTGCCACCAGTGATTTGAAGGGGGCTGGGGAGACCCAGTACTTC	TRBV24-1	TRBJ2-5	TRBD1	few
CASKPGGSDYGYTF	TGTGCCAGCAAACCCGGGGGGAGCGACTATGGCTACACCTTC	TRBV7-3	TRBJ1-2	NA	many
CASSLRLGSYNEQFF	TGTGCCAGCAGCCTAAGACTAGGCTCCTACAATGAGCAGTTCTTC	TRBV5-6	TRBJ2-1	NA	many
CASSSTSPSGQETQYF	TGTGCCAGTAGTAGCACATCTCCTAGCGGCCAAGAGACCCAGTACTTC	TRBV19	TRBJ2-5	TRBD2	once
CASSPLYGTSGGNEQFF	TGTGCCAGCAGTCCACTCTACGGGACTAGCGGCGGCAATGAGCAGTTCTTC	TRBV27	TRBJ2-1	TRBD2	few
CASSFAGVQPQHF	TGTGCCAGCAGCTTTGCAGGTGTCCAGCCCCAGCATTTT	TRBV13	TRBJ1-5	NA	few
CASSDRGHNQPQHF	TGCGCCAGCAGCGACCGGGGGCACAATCAGCCCCAGCATTTT	TRBV5-1	TRBJ1-5	NA	NA
CASSGSGPQTQYF	TGTGCCAGCAGTGGATCTGGGCCCCAGACCCAGTACTTC	TRBV28	TRBJ2-5	NA	NA
CASSAETGSLNTEAFF	TGTGCCAGCAGCGCAGAAACCGGAAGCCTGAACACTGAAGCTTTCTTT	TRBV9	TRBJ1-1	NA	NA
CSALGLAGDRSLETQYF	TGCAGTGCCCTGGGACTAGCGGGAGATCGTTCTTTAGAGACCCAGTACTTC	TRBV20-1	TRBJ2-5	TRBD2	many
CAWGFGTGHTEAFF	TGTGCCTGGGGTTTCGGGACAGGGCACACTGAAGCTTTCTTT	TRBV5-8	TRBJ1-1	TRBD1	NA
CASRPRAPASGTDTQYF	TGTGCCAGCAGACCTAGGGCCCCGGCATCCGGTACAGATACGCAGTATTTT	TRBV7-2	TRBJ2-3	NA	many
CASSPLGTAIPAFF	TGTGCCAGCTCACCCCTCGGGACCGCCATACCAGCTTTCTTT	TRBV18	TRBJ1-1	NA	many
CASSQAPGGGLAGPELFF	TGTGCCAGCAGCCAAGCGCCGGGGGGGGGACTAGCGGGACCGGAGCTGTTTTTT	TRBV3-1	TRBJ2-2	TRBD2	many
CASSSGLAGGQSSYNEQFF	TGTGCCAGCAGCTCCGGACTAGCGGGCGGTCAGAGCTCCTACAATGAGCAGTTCTTC	TRBV3-1	TRBJ2-1	TRBD2	few
CASSPPGQTGYGYTF	TGTGCCAGCTCACCACCTGGGCAGACTGGCTATGGCTACACCTTC	TRBV18	TRBJ1-2	NA	many
CASSAIGQGLREQYF	TGTGCCAGCAGCGCTATCGGACAGGGTTTACGGGAGCAGTACTTC	TRBV11-2	TRBJ2-7	TRBD1	many
CASSQDAGDTIYF	TGTGCCAGCAGCCAAGATGCGGGGGACACCATATATTTT	TRBV3-1	TRBJ1-3	NA	few
CSGDRAGANVLTF	TGCAGTGGGGACAGGGCTGGGGCCAACGTCCTGACTTTC	TRBV20-1	TRBJ2-6	TRBD1	NA
CASSLDGSGTDTQYF	TGTGCCAGCAGCTTAGACGGGAGTGGTACAGATACGCAGTATTTT	TRBV7-2	TRBJ2-3	NA	many
CASSRLVNTGELFF	TGTGCCAGCAGCCGACTAGTGAACACCGGGGAGCTGTTTTTT	TRBV11-2	TRBJ2-2	NA	many
CASSPRGSLLWNEQFF	TGTGCCAGCAGCCCTAGGGGAAGCCTACTGTGGAATGAGCAGTTCTTC	TRBV3-1	TRBJ2-1	NA	once
CSARPGDRGKDSPLHF	TGCAGTGCTAGACCGGGGGACAGGGGAAAGGATTCACCCCTCCACTTT	TRBV20-1	TRBJ1-6	TRBD1	NA
CASSPGQENQPQHF	TGTGCCAGCAGCCCAGGACAGGAAAATCAGCCCCAGCATTTT	TRBV28	TRBJ1-5	TRBD1	many
CASSLQENYGYTF	TGTGCCAGCTCACTCCAGGAAAACTATGGCTACACCTTC	TRBV25-1	TRBJ1-2	NA	NA
CASSLAQWLAGGPGEQYF	TGTGCCAGCAGCTTAGCGCAATGGCTAGCGGGAGGGCCGGGGGAGCAGTACTTC	TRBV7-9	TRBJ2-7	TRBD2	NA
CASSLGGGKAGSYEQYF	TGTGCCAGCAGCTTAGGCGGGGGGAAAGCGGGAAGCTACGAGCAGTACTTC	TRBV7-2	TRBJ2-7	TRBD2	many
CASSGTGTVYGYTF	TGCGCCAGCAGCGGAACCGGGACAGTGTATGGCTACACCTTC	TRBV5-1	TRBJ1-2	TRBD1	few
CATSREGLDGNEQFF	TGTGCCACCAGCAGAGAGGGACTAGACGGCAATGAGCAGTTCTTC	TRBV15	TRBJ2-1	TRBD2	NA
CASSAVPSYEQYF	TGTGCCAGTAGTGCAGTGCCCTCCTACGAGCAGTACTTC	TRBV19	TRBJ2-7	NA	NA
CASSLELLAGGPGEQFF	TGCGCCAGCAGCTTGGAGCTCCTAGCGGGAGGGCCCGGGGAGCAGTTCTTC	TRBV5-1	TRBJ2-1	TRBD2	few
CASRDFTGTSGREETQYF	TGTGCCAGCAGAGACTTTACTGGGACTAGCGGGAGAGAAGAGACCCAGTACTTC	TRBV6-1	TRBJ2-5	TRBD2	once
CASSLLQAGKSNQPQHF	TGTGCCAGCAGCTTATTACAGGCGGGTAAGAGCAATCAGCCCCAGCATTTT	TRBV5-5	TRBJ1-5	NA	NA
CSVEGAGTYGDEQYF	TGCAGCGTTGAAGGGGCTGGTACATATGGAGACGAGCAGTACTTC	TRBV29-1	TRBJ2-7	NA	NA
CASSLGQGDNQPQHF	TGCGCCAGCAGCTTGGGACAGGGTGACAATCAGCCCCAGCATTTT	TRBV5-1	TRBJ1-5	TRBD1	NA
CASSSPGQMDYTF	TGTGCCAGCAGTTCTCCGGGACAGATGGACTACACCTTC	TRBV28	TRBJ1-2	TRBD1	many
CAIRDPGTQGDEQYF	TGTGCCATCAGAGATCCCGGGACTCAGGGCGACGAGCAGTACTTC	TRBV10-3	TRBJ2-7	NA	many
CASSPPGGTGGETQYF	TGTGCCAGCTCACCACCGGGCGGGACCGGGGGAGAGACCCAGTACTTC	TRBV18	TRBJ2-5	NA	many
CASSQGRVPSYEQYF	TGTGCCAGCAGCCAAGGGAGGGTCCCTTCCTACGAGCAGTACTTC	TRBV14	TRBJ2-7	NA	NA
CASSAYETQYF	TGTGCCAGCAGCGCCTACGAGACCCAGTACTTC	TRBV7-9	TRBJ2-5	NA	many
CASSGNLGAEQFF	TGTGCCAGCAGCGGCAACCTCGGGGCTGAGCAGTTCTTC	TRBV7-2	TRBJ2-1	NA	many
CAWRSGQGASDTIYF	TGTGCCTGGAGATCTGGACAGGGGGCAAGTGACACCATATATTTT	TRBV30	TRBJ1-3	TRBD1	many
CSARDQGAEFYEQYF	TGCAGTGCTAGAGATCAGGGGGCCGAATTCTACGAGCAGTACTTC	TRBV20-1	TRBJ2-7	TRBD1	many
CASSAGQGRGTEAFF	TGCGCCAGCAGCGCCGGACAGGGAAGAGGAACTGAAGCTTTCTTT	TRBV5-1	TRBJ1-1	TRBD1	NA